This T cell receptor beta chain was recorded in a study of T-cell reconstitution after alpha-beta-depleted transplantation in children. Notes on the study in general: The origin of high day-60 TCRbeta diversity in some patients lay in surviving recipient T cells and thymic progenitors. Newly made T cells mostly supplied T-cell counts and diversity one year after transplant. Several hundred graft clones that had expanded were reportedly the source of alpha-beta T cells about two months after transplant.

The V gene end was trimmed by 2 bases and the J gene end by 0 bases; junction bases not matched to a gene: 8. The CDR3 consists of 18 residues. Germline V gene sequence: CDR1 SGHKS, CDR2 YYEKEE (reference sequence). This sample's TCRbeta library carried unique molecular identifier barcodes. TCRdb called the PCR reads again in MiXCR, with one record for every CDR3 protein. The sample includes 450,000 to 550,000 distinct CDR3 sequences, more than 9.5% of them seen just once. This clonotype was counted between two and nine times. Its antigen is not known. The receptor was isolated from a female patient aged 2-9 years who had a stem cell transplant for aplastic anemia, so the T cells may come from the graft donor. V gene TRBV5-5 combines with J gene TRBJ1-3; 10 bases fit TRBD1. Source: PBMCs, mostly from graft donor cells, taken 180 days after TCRalphabeta/CD19-depleted stem cell transplant. CDR3 nucleotides: TGTGCCAGCAGCTTAAACCCGACAGGGGGCCTCTCTGGAAACACCATATATTTT. Amino acid sequence: CASSLNPTGGLSGNTIYF.